This entry lists 5 T cell receptor beta chains sequenced from one sample in a study of naive and memory T cell subsets. Four PCR rounds used nested alpha and beta constant region primers plus the SP2 primer. TCRdb passed the 5' RACE reads through MiXCR, listing each CDR3 protein once. Of 60,000 or so distinct CDR3 sequences in the sample, more than 7% were seen once. An oligonucleotide containing a UMI was ligated to the 3' end of TCR cDNA. The receptors were sampled from a male donor in good health.

Worth noting for this clonotype: This may be a read error: a much more frequent sequence differs by one nucleotide. V is TRBV4-1 and J is TRBJ2-2, with D possibly being TRBD1 or TRBD2 (5 bases each). V was trimmed by 2 bases and J by 2 bases, leaving 21 bases between them. Per the germline V gene, CDR1 is MGHRA and CDR2 is YSYEKL. The CDR3 is 19 amino acids. The CDR3 DNA is TGCGCCAGCAGCCAACTTAACGGGACCCCTGGAAGTAACACCGGGGAGCTGTTTTTT. Amino acid sequence: CASSQLNGTPGSNTGELFF.

The chain uses TRBV4-1 and TRBJ2-4, with 10 bases lining up with TRBD1. Germline CDR1 reads MGHRA; CDR2 reads YSYEKL. V was pared by 4 bases and J by 9 bases, with 12 bases of the junction left unmatched. The CDR3 is made up of 16 amino acids. CDR3 region: CASSPPGTGEESIQYF. CDR3 bases: TGCGCCAGCAGCCCACCAGGGACAGGGGAAGAAAGCATTCAGTACTTC.

This clonotype came up many times. The genes are TRBV3-1 and TRBJ1-1, with a weak D call TRBD1 (6 bases). V lost 3 bases to trimming and J lost 4 bases, with 18 bases between them. Looked up from germline, CDR1 is LGHDT and CDR2 is YNNKEL (reference sequence). The CDR3 sequence is 16 residues long. DNA for the CDR3: TGTGCCAGCAGCCATCGACCGGGGGCGCTTGGCACTGAAGCTTTCTTT. Translation gives CASSHRPGALGTEAFF. The variable domain in full, completed from reference TRBV3-1 and TRBJ1-1, reads DTAVSQTPKYLVTQMGNDKSIKCEQNLGHDTMYWYKQDSKKFLKIMFSYNNKELIINETVPNRFSPKSPDKAHLNLHINSLELGDSAVYFCASSHRPGALGTEAFFGQGTRLTVV.

This clonotype was detected ten times or more. The rearrangement uses TRBV4-2 and TRBJ2-7, with 7 nucleotides matching TRBD1. This CDR3 region has 16 residues. Germline V lookup: CDR1 LGHNA, CDR2 YNFKEQ. With 1 base clipped from V and 4 bases from J, the junction kept 10 bases outside the gene matches. As DNA, the CDR3 is TGTGCCAGCAGCCAAGCTTGGCGACAGGGTATGTACGAGCAGTACTTC. Its protein product is CASSQAWRQGMYEQYF.

This chain uses TRBV12-3 or TRBV12-4 with TRBJ1-2; D possibly corresponds to TRBD1 (5 bases). The CDR3 is made up of 13 amino acids. Trimming removed 3 bases from V and 8 bases from J, with 13 bases in between. The CDR3 sequence is CASSFAGYAGYTF. The CDR3 DNA reads TGTGCCAGCAGTTTCGCAGGGTACGCCGGCTACACCTTC.